This entry lists 31 T cell receptor beta chains sequenced from one sample in a study of T cell responses to AZD1222 COVID-19 vaccine. TCRdb keeps only in-frame clones here, not all; method: immunoSEQ multiplex PCR. The sample records more than 85,000 clones, about 85% being singletons. Sample: peripheral blood, taken on day 0 of AZD1222 vaccination. These receptors were obtained from an adult in good health.

The V gene is TRBV24-1, the J gene TRBJ1-1; TRBD1 might be the D (6 bases). Trimming took 5 bases from V and 5 from J, leaving 8 bases between them. The length of the CDR3 is 12 residues. Per the germline V gene, CDR1 is KGHDR and CDR2 is SFDVKD. The CDR3 coding sequence is TGTGCCACCAGTGCCAGGGGAACTGAAGCTTTCTTT. Its protein product is CATSARGTEAFF.

This chain joins TRBV19 and TRBJ1-4; D is undetermined. V lost 6 bases, J lost 6 bases, and 20 bases lay in between. The CDR3 length is 16 residues. Germline loops: CDR1 LNHDA, CDR2 SQIVND (reference sequence). The CDR3 DNA sequence: TGTGCCAGTAGACGTGGGTCGGGCCCAGAGTATGAAAAACTGTTTTTT. Encoded protein: CASRRGSGPEYEKLFF.

J is TRBJ2-1 and V is TRBV10-1; D gene ambiguous. Trimming took off 4 bases at V and 6 bases at J, with 10 bases between the two ends. From germline, CDR1 is WNHNN and CDR2 SYGVQD (reference sequence). This CDR3 spans 13 amino acids. The CDR3 sequence: CASSVSGSNEQFF. The CDR3 DNA reads as TGCGCCAGCAGTGTATCGGGTTCCAATGAGCAGTTCTTC.

The V and J genes are TRBV27 and TRBJ2-5; D is unresolved. Trimming shortened V by 2 bases and J by 2 bases, and 12 bases separated the two germline ends. The CDR3 runs 15 residues. The germline CDR1 and CDR2 sequences are MNHEY and SMNVEV (reference sequence). CDR3 protein: CASSLGYGKQETQYF. CDR3 nucleotide sequence: TGTGCCAGCAGTTTAGGCTATGGGAAACAAGAGACCCAGTACTTC.

This rearrangement joins TRBV11-2 to TRBJ2-7, with D possibly TRBD2 on 6 matching bases. CDR1 and CDR2 from the germline V gene are SGHAT and FQNNGV. The CDR3 runs to 16 residues. With 2 bases removed from V and 0 bases from J, the gap between germline ends came to 14 bases. The CDR3 here is CASSLLAGIPSYEQYF. CDR3 bases: TGTGCCAGCAGCTTACTCGCGGGAATTCCCTCCTACGAGCAGTACTTC.

The rearrangement joins TRBV10-3 to TRBJ1-2, with D possibly being TRBD1 (5 bases). This CDR3 has 14 residues. CDR1 is ENHRY, CDR2 SYGVKD, per germline. Trimming cost V 7 bases and J 4 bases, with 16 bases left between them. The CDR3 is CAIKTSRDSYGYTF. The DNA for the CDR3 is TGTGCCATCAAAACGTCCCGAGACAGCTATGGCTACACCTTC.

The chain couples TRBV27 to TRBJ1-1, with 9 nucleotides matching TRBD1. In germline, CDR1 is MNHEY, CDR2 SMNVEV (reference sequence). This CDR3 spans 14 amino acids. V gave up 4 bases and J gave up 2 bases; unmatched junction bases: 2. CDR3 sequence reads: CASSSTGGNTEAFF. The DNA for the CDR3 is TGTGCCAGCAGTTCAACAGGGGGCAACACTGAAGCTTTCTTT.

This chain uses TRBV28 with TRBJ1-1; 9 bases are a match to TRBD1. CDR1 and CDR2 from the germline V gene are MDHEN and SYDVKM. The CDR3 runs 14 residues. After removal of 7 bases from V and 4 bases from J, the junction contained 7 bases not matched to a gene. CDR3 residues: CASTGGDRATEAFF. CDR3 DNA sequence: TGTGCCAGCACGGGGGGGGACAGGGCCACTGAAGCTTTCTTT.

The chain is built from TRBV11-2 and TRBJ2-7; perhaps TRBD2 as D (5 bases). The V gene's germline CDR1 is SGHAT and CDR2 FQNNGV. The V gene lost 5 bases and the J gene lost 6 bases, with 17 bases spanning the gap. The CDR3 has 14 residues. The CDR3 DNA reads TGTGCCAGCAGCCCTAGCACATCGAGGACCGAGCAGTACTTC. This gives the protein CASSPSTSRTEQYF.

The chain combines TRBV3-1 (or the pseudogene TRBV3-2) with TRBJ1-1; 10 nucleotides line up with TRBD1. The ends lost 0 bases at V and 4 bases at J; junction bases unmatched: 2. Germline V gene lookup returns CDR1 LGHDT and CDR2 YNNKEL (reference sequence). This CDR3 spans 15 amino acids. The CDR3 nucleotides are TGTGCCAGCAGCCAAGATCGGACAGGGGGCACTGAAGCTTTCTTT. This sequence encodes CASSQDRTGGTEAFF.

The chain recombines TRBV28 with TRBJ2-2; TRBD2 agrees at 11 bases. V shed 5 bases and J 3 bases; nucleotides not matched to a gene: 2. This CDR3 has 15 amino acids. Germline V gene sequence: CDR1 MDHEN, CDR2 SYDVKM. CDR3 nucleotides: TGTGCCAGCAGTCTTAGCGGGGGGGACACCGGGGAGCTGTTTTTT. Translated, it gives CASSLSGGDTGELFF.

The chain uses TRBV4-2 and TRBJ1-2; D is perhaps TRBD1 (6 bases). The V end was cut by 0 bases, the J end by 5 bases, with 13 bases between. Germline V gives CDR1 LGHNA, CDR2 YNFKEQ. The CDR3 contains 15 residues. The CDR3 loop reads CASSQEQTGSYGYTF. As DNA, the CDR3 is TGTGCCAGCAGCCAAGAACAAACAGGGTCATATGGCTACACCTTC.

V and J are TRBV29-1 and TRBJ2-1; 8 bases agree with TRBD2. The CDR3 loop spans 16 amino acids. With 4 bases clipped from V and 9 bases from J, the junction kept 17 bases outside the gene matches. Germline V gene data show CDR1 as SQVTM and CDR2 as ANQGSEA. As DNA, the CDR3 is TGCAGCGTTGCGTTGAGGCTAGCGGGTAATAGGGGTGAGCAGTTCTTC. Amino acid sequence: CSVALRLAGNRGEQFF.

V is TRBV7-8 and J is TRBJ2-7; the match to TRBD2 covers 10 bases. V shed 3 bases, J shed 7 bases, and the junction held 3 bases outside the gene matches. The CDR3 extends over 13 amino acids. Germline assignment: CDR1 SGHVS and CDR2 FQNEAQ. Written as DNA, the CDR3 is TGTGCCAGCAGCTTTGGAGCGGGAGGGGAGCAGTACTTC. This gives the protein CASSFGAGGEQYF.

This chain joins TRBV6-5 and TRBJ2-7; 7 nucleotides align to TRBD1. CDR3 size: 14 residues. CDR1 and CDR2 (germline): MNHEY, SVGAGI. V was clipped by 4 bases and J by 3 bases; unmatched bases: 6. CDR3 in DNA: TGTGCCAGCAGTTGGGACAGACCCAACTACGAGCAGTACTTC. Its protein product is CASSWDRPNYEQYF.

The rearrangement joins TRBV6-1 to TRBJ2-7; the D call may be TRBD1 or TRBD2 (5 bases each). CDR1 and CDR2 from the germline V gene are MNHNS and SASEGT. V gave up 1 base and J gave up 0 bases, with 13 bases separating them. CDR3 size: 16 residues. The CDR3 loop reads CASSEVGRKASYEQYF. DNA for the CDR3: TGTGCCAGCAGTGAAGTGGGACGGAAAGCCTCCTACGAGCAGTACTTC.

On this clone: The missing conserved phenylalanine or tryptophan at the end of this CDR3 makes a read error likely. The limits of the CDR3 on the DNA are not certain, so only TCRdb's listed CDR3 is given. The V call is TRBV6-2 or TRBV6-3, the J call TRBJ2-7. The germline gives CDR1 MNHEY, CDR2 SVGEGT. The CDR3 region is 13 residues in length, termini included. The CDR3 sequence: CASSYRYRDLFLY.

This clone was recorded only once. The rearrangement links TRBV14 to TRBJ2-2, with D tentatively TRBD1 or TRBD2 (5 bases each). Trimming took 1 base from V and 6 from J, leaving 24 bases between them. The CDR3 covers 19 residues. Germline lookup yields CDR1 SGHDN and CDR2 FVKESK. The CDR3 region is CASSQVAGRQGPYAGELFF. CDR3 DNA sequence: TGTGCCAGCAGCCAAGTGGCGGGCCGGCAGGGACCTTATGCCGGGGAGCTGTTTTTT.

This clone was detected once. This sequence joins TRBV15 and TRBJ1-2; a possible D gene is TRBD1 (5 bases). The CDR3 runs to 14 residues. Trimming removed 6 bases from V and 5 bases from J, with 16 bases in between. Per germline, CDR1 LNHNV and CDR2 YYDKDF (reference sequence). In DNA, the CDR3 is TGTGCCACCAGAAAACAGGTGGGAGGATATGGCTACACCTTC. Residues: CATRKQVGGYGYTF.

The chain couples TRBV9 to TRBJ2-5, with TRBD2 identical over 12 bases. Germline V CDR1 and CDR2: SGDLS, YYNGEE. This CDR3 region has 17 residues. V trimming: 3 bases; J trimming: 2 bases; junction bases outside the gene matches: 8. CDR3 sequence (DNA): TGTGCCAGCAGCGCTTCTAGCGGGGGGGCTCGGCAAGAGACCCAGTACTTC. Translating gives CASSASSGGARQETQYF.

The gene calls are TRBV4-3 and TRBJ1-2; no definite D call. Per the germline V gene, CDR1 is LGHNA and CDR2 is YSLEER. The CDR3 is made up of 15 amino acids. Trimming removed 2 bases from V and 4 bases from J, with 14 bases in between. CDR3 region: CASSQSLASGYGYTF. The DNA of the CDR3 is TGCGCCAGCAGCCAAAGCCTTGCAAGTGGCTATGGCTACACCTTC.

The rearrangement links TRBV7-2 to TRBJ2-7, with 7 nucleotides matching TRBD2. Germline CDR1 reads SGHTA; CDR2 reads FQGNSA. The CDR3 sequence is 15 residues long. V shed 6 bases and J 8 bases; nucleotides not matched to a gene: 16. As DNA, the CDR3 is TGTGCCAGCAGACTAACACCTAGCGGCCGTTCCCAGCAGTACTTC. Translation: CASRLTPSGRSQQYF.

The rearrangement links TRBV11-2 to TRBJ1-1, with 9 nucleotides matching TRBD1. The CDR3 has 12 amino acids. The V gene end was trimmed by 5 bases and the J gene end by 8 bases; junction bases not matched to a gene: 3. The germline CDR1 and CDR2 sequences are SGHAT and FQNNGV. The CDR3 sequence is CASSPGQGEAFF. CDR3 nucleotide sequence: TGTGCCAGCAGCCCTGGACAGGGGGAAGCTTTCTTT.

This chain joins TRBV30 and TRBJ2-1; no reliable D call. V lost 1 base and J 7 bases, leaving 8 bases between the germline ends. Germline loops: CDR1 GTSNPN, CDR2 SVGIG (reference sequence). This CDR3 is built from 12 residues. The CDR3 spells CAWSGGKNEQFF. CDR3 sequence (DNA): TGTGCCTGGAGTGGTGGTAAAAATGAGCAGTTCTTC.

The V call is TRBV29-1, the J call TRBJ1-1; 8 nucleotides agree with TRBD1. The CDR3 loop spans 14 amino acids. CDR1 and CDR2 (germline): SQVTM, ANQGSEA. V shed 2 bases, J shed 1 base, and the junction held 3 bases outside the gene matches. CDR3 loop: CSVERDRSNTEAFF. The CDR3 DNA follows: TGCAGCGTTGAAAGGGACAGGTCGAACACTGAAGCTTTCTTT.

This chain uses TRBV29-1 with TRBJ1-6; 7 bases are a match to TRBD1. Trimming at V came to 7 bases and at J to 7 bases, leaving 7 bases not matched to a gene. The CDR3 has 13 residues. The V gene's germline CDR1 is SQVTM and CDR2 ANQGSEA. The CDR3 here is CSAQTGTNSPLHF. DNA of the CDR3: TGCAGCGCCCAGACAGGGACCAATTCACCCCTCCACTTT.

This chain uses TRBV21-1 with TRBJ2-6; the table names TRBD1, a call not compared with the DNA. TRBV21-1 is annotated as a pseudogene. The CDR3 length is 18 residues. The CDR3 DNA is TGTGCCAGCAGCAAAGTAGAGGGGGCTACCTCTGGGGCCAACGTCCTGACTTTC. Translating gives CASSKVEGATSGANVLTF.

The chain has TRBV4-3 and TRBJ2-7, with 8 bases fitting TRBD1. Germline lookup yields CDR1 LGHNA and CDR2 YSLEER. CDR3 length: 14 residues. After removal of 3 bases from V and 1 base from J, the junction contained 2 bases not matched to a gene. The CDR3 loop reads CASSHWDRSYEQYF. The CDR3 DNA is TGCGCCAGCAGCCACTGGGACAGGTCCTACGAGCAGTACTTC.

The chain recombines TRBV11-2 with TRBJ2-2; the D gene could be TRBD1 or TRBD2 (5 bases each). Germline V gene lookup returns CDR1 SGHAT and CDR2 FQNNGV. The CDR3 spans 16 residues. V lost 3 bases and J 6 bases, leaving 17 bases between the germline ends. The CDR3 sequence: CASSFLSPGPPGELFF. CDR3 coding DNA: TGTGCCAGCAGCTTTCTTTCTCCGGGGCCCCCCGGGGAGCTGTTTTTT.

The CDR3 here is CASSSGAADTDTQYF. In DNA form, the CDR3 reads TGTGCCAGCAGCTCCGGGGCGGCGGACACAGATACGCAGTATTTT. V usage is TRBV11-3 and J usage is TRBJ2-3; perhaps D is TRBD1 or TRBD2 (5 bases each). This CDR3 spans 15 amino acids. V dropped 4 bases and J dropped 2 bases, with 13 bases sitting between them. Germline CDR1 is SGHNT and CDR2 is YENEEA.

In this sample, this clone turned up a few times. The chain links TRBV9 to TRBJ2-3; TRBD2 matches 7 bases. V lost 0 bases to trimming and J lost 6 bases; unmatched junction nucleotides: 4. This CDR3 has 14 amino acids. CDR1 is SGDLS and CDR2 is YYNGEE in the germline V gene. CDR3 DNA: TGTGCCAGCAGCGTAGGGGACTACTCGGATACGCAGTATTTT. Protein sequence: CASSVGDYSDTQYF.